The 9 T cell receptor beta chains below were found in one sample sequenced in a study of cytomegalovirus exposure and HLA in healthy donors. The study ran its PCR with 60 Vbeta and 13 Jbeta primers. Data came from immunoSEQ multiplex PCR; TCRdb stores just in-frame clones and leaves some out. Its table records 150,000 or so clones. Sequenced input: PBMCs. The receptors originated from a woman in her fifties or sixties in good health and CMV-seronegative.

The rearrangement uses TRBV30 and TRBJ2-7; TRBD2 matches at 7 bases. V was pared by 0 bases and J by 4 bases, with 12 bases of the junction left unmatched. CDR3 length equals 16 residues. In germline, CDR1 is GTSNPN, CDR2 SVGIG (reference sequence). The CDR3 region is CAWSVRWGGNAYEQYF. The CDR3 DNA is TGTGCCTGGAGTGTACGGTGGGGGGGTAATGCGTACGAGCAGTACTTC.

The chain joins TRBV2 to TRBJ1-1; TRBD1 matches 9 bases. Germline CDR1 and CDR2: SNHLY and FYNNEI. Trimming at V came to 6 bases and at J to 5 bases, leaving 10 bases not matched to a gene. CDR3 length equals 15 residues. CDR3 sequence (DNA): TGTGCCAGCAGGGGAGACAGGGGGAAGTCAACTGAAGCTTTCTTT. As protein: CASRGDRGKSTEAFF.

The chain has TRBV4-1 and TRBJ2-2, with a tentative D call TRBD1 (6 bases). The germline CDR1 and CDR2 sequences are MGHRA and YSYEKL. V lost 0 bases to trimming and J lost 6 bases, with 11 bases between them. The CDR3 extends over 15 amino acids. The CDR3 DNA reads TGCGCCAGCAGCCAAGACCAAGGGGGAGCCGGGGAGCTGTTTTTT. Its protein product is CASSQDQGGAGELFF.

The V and J genes are TRBV2 and TRBJ1-2; no firm D call. V gave up 3 bases and J gave up 3 bases, with 8 bases separating them. Germline V CDR1 and CDR2: SNHLY, FYNNEI. CDR3 length: 13 amino acids. CDR3 DNA sequence: TGTGCCAGCAGTGACGAGACACACTATGGCTACACCTTC. Translating gives CASSDETHYGYTF.

The chain has TRBV9 and TRBJ2-6; D unresolved. The CDR3 is made up of 15 amino acids. The germline CDR1 and CDR2 sequences are SGDLS and YYNGEE. The V end was cut by 0 bases, the J end by 0 bases, with 4 bases between. The CDR3 sequence is CASSVASSGANVLTF. CDR3 nucleotide sequence: TGTGCCAGCAGCGTAGCGAGCTCTGGGGCCAACGTCCTGACTTTC. The full variable domain, its missing parts supplied by reference TRBV9 and TRBJ2-6, is DSGVTQTPKHLITATGQRVTLRCSPRSGDLSVYWYQQSLDQGLQFLIQYYNGEERAKGNILERFSAQQFPDLHSELNLSSLELGDSALYFCASSVASSGANVLTFGAGSRLTVL.

The chain is built from TRBV4-3 and TRBJ2-4; 8 bases agree with TRBD2. With V trimmed by 0 bases and J by 3 bases, 13 bases remained unmatched. CDR3 size: 19 residues. CDR1 and CDR2 (germline): LGHNA, YSLEER. CDR3 coding DNA: TGCGCCAGCAGCCAAGATCCTCCAGCGGGAGAGGGTCGCAAAAACATTCAGTACTTC. Protein product: CASSQDPPAGEGRKNIQYF.

With respect to this clone: The same CDR3 can be traced to other DNA sequences in this sample. The chain combines TRBV30 with TRBJ2-7; the D gene is possibly TRBD1 (6 bases). The germline CDR1 and CDR2 sequences are GTSNPN and SVGIG (reference sequence). The V end was cut by 1 base, the J end by 4 bases, with 8 bases between. The CDR3 is 12 amino acids. The CDR3 reads CAWSAQGYEQYF. In DNA form, the CDR3 reads TGTGCCTGGAGTGCGCAGGGGTACGAGCAGTACTTC.

The genes are TRBV28 and TRBJ1-2; D remains unclear. The V gene's germline CDR1 is MDHEN and CDR2 SYDVKM. Trimming removed 2 bases from V and 3 bases from J, with 10 bases in between. CDR3 length equals 14 residues. The CDR3 DNA sequence: TGTGCCAGCAGTTTACGAGGGTATGACTATGGCTACACCTTC. Residues: CASSLRGYDYGYTF.

The V and J genes are TRBV7-9 and TRBJ1-6, with 9 bases fitting TRBD1. The V and J ends lost 5 bases and 2 bases, in that order; junction bases with no gene match: 4. CDR1 and CDR2 from the germline V gene are SEHNR and FQNEAQ (reference sequence). CDR3 size: 16 residues. DNA of the CDR3: TGTGCCAGCAGCGACAGGGGGAGGACCTATAATTCACCCCTCCACTTT. It specifies CASSDRGRTYNSPLHF.